These 29 T cell receptor beta chains originate from one sample sequenced in a study of beta chain features in type 1 diabetes. Their antigens remain unidentified. Of the isolated RNA, all was reverse transcribed, and so the sequenced material was expressed TCRB transcripts. Only in-frame clones appear in the TCRdb table, and some are missing; sequencing was by immunoSEQ multiplex PCR. The sample holds over 150,000 clones, roughly 8% seen once. General study points: Shortening that was moderate but significant affected the TCRB CDR3s of Type 1 diabetes patients in all four CD4+ subsets.

Sequenced material: central memory CD4+ T cells from blood. The receptors were sampled from a man aged 18-30 years with type 1 diabetes.

This chain uses TRBV18 with TRBJ2-7, with D possibly being TRBD1 (5 bases). V lost 3 bases and J 5 bases, leaving 17 bases between the germline ends. The length of the CDR3 is 15 residues. The germline V gene has CDR1 KGHSH and CDR2 LQKENI. The DNA for the CDR3 is TGTGCCAGCTCACCCTCCACGGCAGGGTACCACGAGCAGTACTTC. It translates to CASSPSTAGYHEQYF. Full variable domain (missing parts from reference TRBV18 and TRBJ2-7): NAGVMQNPRHLVRRRGQEARLRCSPMKGHSHVYWYRQLPEEGLKFMVYLQKENIIDESGMPKERFSAEFPKEGPSILRIQQVVRGDSAAYFCASSPSTAGYHEQYFGPGTRLTVT.

The chain joins TRBV14 to TRBJ2-1; D gene ambiguous. The CDR3 length is 12 residues. Trimming took 0 bases from V and 12 from J, leaving 9 bases between them. Looked up from germline, CDR1 is SGHDN and CDR2 is FVKESK. The CDR3 loop is CASSQDQFSQFF. CDR3 DNA sequence: TGTGCCAGCAGCCAAGACCAATTTTCGCAGTTCTTC. Supplemented by reference TRBV14 and TRBJ2-1, the full variable domain reads EAGVTQFPSHSVIEKGQTVTLRCDPISGHDNLYWYRRVMGKEIKFLLHFVKESKQDESGMPNNRFLAERTGGTYSTLKVQPAELEDSGVYFCASSQDQFSQFFGPGTRLTVL.

This clone was found many times. The CDR3 sequence: CASSLGQGNQPQHF. CDR3 bases: TGTGCCAGCAGTCTTGGACAGGGCAATCAGCCCCAGCATTTT. V usage is TRBV6-6 and J usage is TRBJ1-5; 7 nucleotides align to TRBD1. CDR3 size: 14 residues. V was pared by 5 bases and J by 2 bases, with 3 bases of the junction left unmatched. From germline, CDR1 is MNHNY and CDR2 SVGAGI (reference sequence).

Concerning this clone itself: The same CDR3 is also encoded by other DNA sequences in this sample. The rearrangement joins TRBV7-2 to TRBJ2-2, with D hard to call. Germline CDR1 SGHTA, CDR2 FQGNSA. This CDR3 contains 14 residues. V dropped 0 bases and J dropped 5 bases, with 7 bases sitting between them. CDR3 coding DNA: TGTGCCAGCAGCTTAGCGCGGTCTACCGGGGAGCTGTTTTTT. As protein: CASSLARSTGELFF. Looking up the rest from reference TRBV7-2 and TRBJ2-2 gives the full variable domain: GAGVSQSPSNKVTEKGKDVELRCDPISGHTALYWYRQSLGQGLEFLIYFQGNSAPDKSGLPSDRFSAERTGGSVSTLTIQRTQQEDSAVYLCASSLARSTGELFFGEGSRLTVL.

The gene calls are TRBV19 and TRBJ2-2; 16 bases are a match to TRBD2. The trim removed 5 bases at V and 0 bases at J, leaving 3 bases unmatched. CDR1 is LNHDA and CDR2 is SQIVND in the germline V gene (reference sequence). There are 18 residues in the CDR3. The CDR3 sequence is CASSLGTSGRANTGELFF. Here the CDR3 DNA reads TGTGCCAGTAGTCTCGGGACTAGCGGGAGGGCGAACACCGGGGAGCTGTTTTTT. Complete variable domain (other parts from reference TRBV19 and TRBJ2-2): DGGITQSPKYLFRKEGQNVTLSCEQNLNHDAMYWYRQDPGQGLRLIYYSQIVNDFQKGDIAEGYSVSREKKESFPLTVTSAQKNPTAFYLCASSLGTSGRANTGELFFGEGSRLTVL.

The V call is TRBV7-2, the J call TRBJ2-7, with D unresolved. The CDR3 totals 12 residues. The germline V gene encodes CDR1 SGHTA and CDR2 FQGNSA. Trimming removed 4 bases at V and 4 bases at J, with 8 bases between. The CDR3 DNA follows: TGTGCCAGCAGCTCAGATCAGTACGAGCAGTACTTC. Its protein is CASSSDQYEQYF.

The rearrangement joins TRBV12-5 to TRBJ2-5; no clear D gene. Germline assignment: CDR1 LGHNT and CDR2 FRNRAP. V was shortened by 5 bases and J by 1 base, with 17 bases between the two germline ends. This CDR3 has 16 amino acids. CDR3 DNA sequence: TGTGCTAGTGGTCGAGGATTCGGGTCGATCCAAGAGACCCAGTACTTC. It codes for CASGRGFGSIQETQYF.

This clone was recorded a few times. This chain links TRBV29-1 with TRBJ1-4, with a weak D call TRBD1 (6 bases). V was cut by 4 bases and J by 8 bases, with 23 bases left in between. The CDR3 extends over 16 amino acids. Germline V gene data show CDR1 as SQVTM and CDR2 as ANQGSEA. The CDR3 region is CSVVRDTNGLNEKLFF. Here the CDR3 DNA reads TGCAGCGTTGTCCGGGACACTAACGGACTTAACGAAAAACTGTTTTTT.

This rearrangement joins TRBV15 to TRBJ1-1, with D possibly matching TRBD1 (5 bases). Germline CDR1 is LNHNV and CDR2 is YYDKDF (reference sequence). Trimming removed 0 bases at V and 0 bases at J, with 8 bases between. This CDR3 is 15 amino acids long. CDR3 sequence: CATSREPGMNTEAFF. CDR3 DNA: TGTGCCACCAGCAGAGAACCAGGGATGAACACTGAAGCTTTCTTT.

The V gene is TRBV5-1, the J gene TRBJ2-5; D possibly corresponds to TRBD1 (6 bases). Trimming removed 2 bases from V and 5 bases from J, with 13 bases in between. The CDR3 contains 14 residues. Germline CDR1 SGHRS, CDR2 YFSETQ. The CDR3 reads CASSFLQGQETQYF. The CDR3, as DNA: TGCGCCAGCAGCTTCTTGCAGGGGCAGGAGACCCAGTACTTC.

The chain joins TRBV5-1 to TRBJ2-7, with D possibly being TRBD2 (5 bases). Germline V gene data show CDR1 as SGHRS and CDR2 as YFSETQ. CDR3 size: 13 residues. V was clipped by 2 bases and J by 6 bases, with 12 bases between them. This chain's CDR3 is CASSFPGKGEQYF. DNA for the CDR3: TGCGCCAGCAGCTTCCCCGGGAAGGGCGAGCAGTACTTC.

This rearrangement joins TRBV28 to TRBJ2-7, with D tentatively TRBD1 (6 bases). This CDR3 is built from 15 residues. CDR1 MDHEN and CDR2 SYDVKM come from the germline V gene. V was shortened by 3 bases and J by 4 bases, with 16 bases between the two germline ends. The CDR3 sequence is CASSFGGTNIYEQYF. In DNA form, the CDR3 reads TGTGCCAGCAGTTTTGGTGGGACAAACATTTACGAGCAGTACTTC.

The rearrangement uses TRBV7-2 and TRBJ1-3; 7 positions agree with TRBD1. CDR3 length equals 16 residues. The V segment lost 6 bases and the J segment 0 bases; nucleotides outside the gene matches: 8. Germline CDR1 reads SGHTA; CDR2 reads FQGNSA. CDR3 in DNA: TGTGCCAGCAGTTCCAAGACAGGGCTCTCTGGAAACACCATATATTTT. Its protein is CASSSKTGLSGNTIYF. The full variable domain, completed using reference TRBV7-2 and TRBJ1-3, is GAGVSQSPSNKVTEKGKDVELRCDPISGHTALYWYRQSLGQGLEFLIYFQGNSAPDKSGLPSDRFSAERTGGSVSTLTIQRTQQEDSAVYLCASSSKTGLSGNTIYFGEGSWLTVV.

V usage is TRBV7-8 and J usage is TRBJ2-7; D may be TRBD2 (5 bases). Trimming took off 5 bases at V and 1 base at J, with 12 bases between the two ends. The germline CDR1 and CDR2 sequences are SGHVS and FQNEAQ. The CDR3 is made up of 14 amino acids. CDR3 protein: CASSPRTGSYEQYF. For the CDR3, the DNA is TGTGCCAGCAGCCCGAGGACTGGATCCTACGAGCAGTACTTC.

J is TRBJ2-5 and V is TRBV7-2; TRBD1 agrees at 9 bases. Germline V gene sequence: CDR1 SGHTA, CDR2 FQGNSA. V was pared by 1 base and J by 7 bases, with 7 bases of the junction left unmatched. CDR3 size: 15 residues. CDR3 protein: CASSLVGTGKMTQYF. Written as DNA, the CDR3 is TGTGCCAGCAGCTTAGTGGGGACAGGGAAGATGACCCAGTACTTC.

A few counts support this clone. This chain joins TRBV28 and TRBJ2-7; 7 nucleotides line up with TRBD1. From germline, CDR1 is MDHEN and CDR2 SYDVKM. The CDR3 spans 12 residues. V was pared by 5 bases and J by 9 bases, with 7 bases of the junction left unmatched. CDR3 amino acids: CASSQRQGWQYF. For the CDR3, the DNA is TGTGCCAGCAGTCAGAGACAGGGTTGGCAGTACTTC. The whole variable domain, filled in from reference TRBV28 and TRBJ2-7, reads DVKVTQSSRYLVKRTGEKVFLECVQDMDHENMFWYRQDPGLGLRLIYFSYDVKMKEKGDIPEGYSVSREKKERFSLILESASTNQTSMYLCASSQRQGWQYFGPGTRLTVT.

The chain combines TRBV11-2 with TRBJ2-6; 9 bases are shared with TRBD1. CDR1 and CDR2 (germline): SGHAT, FQNNGV. This CDR3 region has 18 residues. The V and J ends lost 4 bases and 1 base, in that order; junction bases with no gene match: 8. CDR3 DNA: TGTGCCAGCAGCTCGCGGACAGGGGCTGATTCTGGGGCCAACGTCCTGACTTTC. This codes for CASSSRTGADSGANVLTF.

The chain uses TRBV28 and TRBJ2-7; TRBD1 matches at 9 bases. V was pared by 6 bases and J by 3 bases, with 9 bases of the junction left unmatched. There are 15 residues in the CDR3. Germline CDR1 and CDR2: MDHEN and SYDVKM. CDR3 nucleotide sequence: TGTGCCAGCAGCTACGGGACAGGGAATCTCTACGAGCAGTACTTC. Encoded protein: CASSYGTGNLYEQYF.

This clone was counted only a few times. The chain is built from TRBV29-1 and TRBJ2-5; D perhaps matches TRBD1 (6 bases). V was clipped by 1 base and J by 6 bases, with 18 bases between them. This CDR3 region has 15 residues. From germline, CDR1 is SQVTM and CDR2 ANQGSEA. This CDR3 is CSVEGLGRGKKTQYF. DNA of the CDR3: TGCAGCGTTGAAGGATTAGGCAGGGGCAAAAAGACCCAGTACTTC.

V and J are TRBV30 and TRBJ1-3, with D possibly being TRBD1 (5 bases). The CDR3 is 14 residues long. From germline, CDR1 is GTSNPN and CDR2 SVGIG (reference sequence). The V end was cut by 1 base, the J end by 0 bases, with 7 bases between. CDR3 bases: TGTGCCTGGAGTGCAGGGCTCTCTGGAAACACCATATATTTT. It yields the protein CAWSAGLSGNTIYF.

In this sample, this clone turned up a few times. The V gene is TRBV18, the J gene TRBJ1-4; perhaps TRBD1 as D (6 bases). Trimming removed 1 base from V and 7 bases from J, with 10 bases in between. In germline, CDR1 is KGHSH, CDR2 LQKENI. There are 14 residues in the CDR3. CDR3 DNA sequence: TGTGCCAGCTCACCACGGGGGCGCGGTGAAAAACTGTTTTTT. Translated, it gives CASSPRGRGEKLFF. Filled out from reference TRBV18 and TRBJ1-4, the complete variable domain reads NAGVMQNPRHLVRRRGQEARLRCSPMKGHSHVYWYRQLPEEGLKFMVYLQKENIIDESGMPKERFSAEFPKEGPSILRIQQVVRGDSAAYFCASSPRGRGEKLFFGSGTQLSVL.

The chain recombines TRBV6-1 with TRBJ2-7; a weak D match, TRBD1 (6 bases). The CDR3 spans 12 residues. The germline V and J ends were trimmed by 6 bases and 10 bases, with 16 bases remaining between them. Germline V gene sequence: CDR1 MNHNS, CDR2 SASEGT. Here the CDR3 reads CASREQGMDQYF. The CDR3 DNA reads as TGTGCCAGCAGAGAACAGGGAATGGATCAGTACTTC.

V and J are TRBV7-2 and TRBJ1-2, with D unclear. Germline lookup yields CDR1 SGHTA and CDR2 FQGNSA. Trimming stripped 5 bases from V and 4 bases from J, with 11 bases between. The CDR3 is 13 residues long. CDR3 nucleotides: TGTGCCAGCAGCCCGCCGGGGTTCTATGGCTACACCTTC. It yields the protein CASSPPGFYGYTF.

The chain employs TRBV2 and TRBJ2-3; 7 nucleotides match TRBD2. The germline CDR1 and CDR2 sequences are SNHLY and FYNNEI. The CDR3 is made up of 16 amino acids. J gave up 2 bases and V 5 bases, and 10 bases lay outside the gene matches. CDR3 nucleotides: TGTGCCAGCAGTCAGAATCTAGCGGACTCCACAGATACGCAGTATTTT. It is translated as CASSQNLADSTDTQYF.

This clone was counted a few times. The chain is built from TRBV7-9 and TRBJ2-3; D possibly corresponds to TRBD2 (7 bases). The CDR3 totals 16 residues. The ends were cut back, 4 bases at V and 3 bases at J, with 17 bases in the middle. Germline CDR1 is SEHNR and CDR2 is FQNEAQ (reference sequence). CDR3 sequence: CASSSGRGGRTDTQYF. As DNA, the CDR3 is TGTGCCAGCAGCTCCGGTAGGGGGGGGAGGACAGATACGCAGTATTTT.

This clone turned up a few times. The chain couples TRBV5-4 to TRBJ2-1, with D possibly matching TRBD2 (6 bases). The CDR3 totals 15 residues. Trimming removed 0 bases from V and 5 bases from J, with 12 bases in between. Germline CDR1 SGHNT, CDR2 YYREEE (reference sequence). Here the CDR3 reads CASSLELARHNEQFF. The CDR3 DNA follows: TGTGCCAGCAGCTTGGAACTAGCCCGACACAATGAGCAGTTCTTC.

The chain uses TRBV5-1 and TRBJ2-5; perhaps TRBD1 as D (6 bases). The germline CDR1 and CDR2 sequences are SGHRS and YFSETQ. CDR3 size: 15 residues. Trimming left V 1 base short and J 2 bases short, with 12 bases between. The CDR3 protein is CASSLTGMAQETQYF. DNA of the CDR3: TGCGCCAGCAGCTTGACAGGGATGGCGCAAGAGACCCAGTACTTC.

This clone has just a few counts. This rearrangement joins TRBV4-3 to TRBJ2-5, with 12 bases aligning to TRBD2. Trimming at V came to 0 bases and at J to 5 bases, leaving 10 bases not matched to a gene. From germline, CDR1 is LGHNA and CDR2 YSLEER. The CDR3 runs to 18 residues. The CDR3 DNA follows: TGCGCCAGCAGCCAAGATCCGCCTAGCGGGGGGGCTTTGGAGACCCAGTACTTC. Its translation is CASSQDPPSGGALETQYF.

This chain links TRBV5-6 with TRBJ2-3; D might be TRBD2 (6 bases). V was cut by 0 bases and J by 6 bases, with 14 bases left in between. Germline V gives CDR1 SGHDT, CDR2 YYEEEE. The CDR3 is 15 residues long. The CDR3 here is CASSLGLGDFDTQYF. As DNA, the CDR3 is TGTGCCAGCAGCTTGGGACTAGGGGATTTTGATACGCAGTATTTT. Combining the CDR3 with reference TRBV5-6 and TRBJ2-3 gives the whole variable domain DAGVTQSPTHLIKTRGQQVTLRCSPKSGHDTVSWYQQALGQGPQFIFQYYEEEERQRGNFPDRFSGHQFPNYSSELNVNALLLGDSALYLCASSLGLGDFDTQYFGPGTRLTVL.